These T cell receptor beta chains were read from a single sample in a study of T cells after posttransplantation cyclophosphamide. TCRdb's copy holds only in-frame clones and misses some; the assay was immunoSEQ multiplex PCR. The sample is made up of approximately 1,100 clones, none counted only once. The material sequenced was PBMCs, taken 84 days after allogeneic stem cell transplant with posttransplant cyclophosphamide. The origin of the receptors is a male patient aged 30 to 39 who received an allogeneic stem cell transplant from a related donor, was CMV-positive, and had no GVHD. Some T cells may be graft donor cells. Both conserved end residues are part of each CDR3. The D gene is left open where the match is weak. The size field reads once, few or many counts, or a class when the clone is expanded.

clone_size: few; v_call: TRBV5-4; d_call: TRBD2; j_call: TRBJ2-1; cdr3_nt: TGTGCCAGCAGCCCGGAGGGGACTAGGTTCTACAATGAGCAGTTCTTC; cdr3_aa: CASSPEGTRFYNEQFF
clone_size: medium-sized; v_call: TRBV7-9; d_call: NA; j_call: TRBJ1-1; cdr3_nt: TGTGCCAGCAGCTTAGTTTCAGGGCCAATGGACACTGAAGCTTTCTTT; cdr3_aa: CASSLVSGPMDTEAFF
clone_size: many; v_call: TRBV28; d_call: TRBD1; j_call: TRBJ2-6; cdr3_nt: TGTGCCACCAAAGATTACAGGGGGCTTTCTGGGGCCAACGTCCTGACTTTC; cdr3_aa: CATKDYRGLSGANVLTF
clone_size: medium-sized; v_call: TRBV7-3; d_call: NA; j_call: TRBJ1-2; cdr3_nt: TGTGCCAGCAGCCCTCAGGGTACCCGGTCTTCTTATGGCTACACCTTC; cdr3_aa: CASSPQGTRSSYGYTF
clone_size: medium-sized; v_call: TRBV6-5; d_call: TRBD1; j_call: TRBJ2-7; cdr3_nt: TGTGCCAGCAGGACGACAGGGAGCGAGCAGTACTTC; cdr3_aa: CASRTTGSEQYF
clone_size: medium-sized; v_call: TRBV24-1; d_call: TRBD2; j_call: TRBJ2-2; cdr3_nt: TGTGCCACCAAGGATGGTCTAGCGGGAATCACCGGGGAGCTGTTTTTT; cdr3_aa: CATKDGLAGITGELFF
clone_size: medium-sized; v_call: TRBV27; d_call: TRBD1; j_call: TRBJ1-2; cdr3_nt: TGTGCCAGCAGTGTCACAGGGGGCATCTATGGCTACACCTTC; cdr3_aa: CASSVTGGIYGYTF
clone_size: many; v_call: TRBV7-2; d_call: NA; j_call: TRBJ1-4; cdr3_nt: TGTGCCAGCAGCCGGGGGGCCAGGGGCTCTTGGGGTAATGAAAAACTGTTTTTT; cdr3_aa: CASSRGARGSWGNEKLFF
clone_size: many; v_call: TRBV5-1; d_call: TRBD1; j_call: TRBJ2-5; cdr3_nt: TGCGCCAGCCGCCCGACAGGGATGGAGACCCAGTACTTC; cdr3_aa: CASRPTGMETQYF
clone_size: medium-sized; v_call: TRBV11-2; d_call: NA; j_call: TRBJ2-7; cdr3_nt: TGTGCCAGCAGGAAAACTACCACCTACGAGCAGTACTTC; cdr3_aa: CASRKTTTYEQYF
clone_size: medium-sized; v_call: TRBV19; d_call: NA; j_call: TRBJ1-1; cdr3_nt: TGTGCCAGTAGTATTAACAGTAACACTGAAGCTTTCTTT; cdr3_aa: CASSINSNTEAFF
clone_size: many; v_call: TRBV19; d_call: NA; j_call: TRBJ1-6; cdr3_nt: TGTGCCAGTACGGAGGATCCGGTAGGAGCGCCCCTCCACTTT; cdr3_aa: CASTEDPVGAPLHF
clone_size: hyperexpanded; v_call: TRBV7-3; d_call: NA; j_call: TRBJ2-1; cdr3_nt: TGTGCCAGCAGCCTCACCGGGACACCGAACAATGAGCAGTTCTTC; cdr3_aa: CASSLTGTPNNEQFF
clone_size: medium-sized; v_call: TRBV14; d_call: NA; j_call: TRBJ2-7; cdr3_nt: TGTGCCAGCAGCCAAGATGAGCACCACGTCACCGCATCCTACGAGCAGTACTTC; cdr3_aa: CASSQDEHHVTASYEQYF
clone_size: many; v_call: TRBV25-1; d_call: NA; j_call: TRBJ2-3; cdr3_nt: TGTGCCAGCAGTGAATACACACAGGGTGGAGATACGCAGTATTTT; cdr3_aa: CASSEYTQGGDTQYF
clone_size: medium-sized; v_call: TRBV5-1; d_call: TRBD1; j_call: TRBJ1-3; cdr3_nt: TGCGCCAGCAGCCGGGACAGCTCTGGAAACACCATATATTTT; cdr3_aa: CASSRDSSGNTIYF
clone_size: medium-sized; v_call: TRBV19; d_call: NA; j_call: TRBJ2-7; cdr3_nt: TGTGCCAGTAGTCCTGGGACTTCAACCTACGAGCAGTACTTC; cdr3_aa: CASSPGTSTYEQYF
clone_size: medium-sized; v_call: TRBV12-3/TRBV12-4; d_call: NA; j_call: TRBJ1-2; cdr3_nt: TGTGCCAGCAGTCTACAGGGTAACTATGGCTACACCTTC; cdr3_aa: CASSLQGNYGYTF
clone_size: many; v_call: TRBV29-1; d_call: TRBD1; j_call: TRBJ1-1; cdr3_nt: TGCAGCGTTGACCGGACAGGGGATACTGAAGCTTTCTTT; cdr3_aa: CSVDRTGDTEAFF
clone_size: many; v_call: TRBV6-4; d_call: NA; j_call: TRBJ2-1; cdr3_nt: TGTGCCAGCAGCGAGGACGGGGTAAATCAGCAGTTCTTC; cdr3_aa: CASSEDGVNQQFF
clone_size: medium-sized; v_call: TRBV5-4; d_call: TRBD2; j_call: TRBJ2-7; cdr3_nt: TGTGCCAGCAGCCGCTATACCGGGACTAATTACGAGCAGTACTTC; cdr3_aa: CASSRYTGTNYEQYF
clone_size: medium-sized; v_call: TRBV5-1; d_call: NA; j_call: TRBJ1-1; cdr3_nt: TGCGCCAGCACACCGGGACAACTGAACACTGAAGCTTTCTTT; cdr3_aa: CASTPGQLNTEAFF
clone_size: many; v_call: TRBV11-3; d_call: TRBD1; j_call: TRBJ2-3; cdr3_nt: TGTGCCAGCAGTCGAACAGGGGGCACAGATACGCAGTATTTT; cdr3_aa: CASSRTGGTDTQYF
clone_size: large; v_call: TRBV19; d_call: NA; j_call: TRBJ2-2; cdr3_nt: TGTGCCAGTAGTTTCAATAGCAACCGGGAGCTGTTTTTT; cdr3_aa: CASSFNSNRELFF
clone_size: medium-sized; v_call: TRBV2; d_call: NA; j_call: TRBJ2-7; cdr3_nt: TGTGCCAGCAGTCTGGGTGGGCTAGCAGGCGAGCAGTACTTC; cdr3_aa: CASSLGGLAGEQYF
clone_size: few; v_call: TRBV11-2; d_call: TRBD1; j_call: TRBJ2-7; cdr3_nt: TGTGCCAGCGGTATAGGGACAGGGGGTTTCGAGCAGTACTTC; cdr3_aa: CASGIGTGGFEQYF
clone_size: medium-sized; v_call: TRBV4-3; d_call: NA; j_call: TRBJ2-6; cdr3_nt: TGCGCCAGCAGCCAAACCCCCCCAACAGGGACCGGGGCCAACGTCCTGACTTTC; cdr3_aa: CASSQTPPTGTGANVLTF
clone_size: many; v_call: TRBV12-3/TRBV12-4; d_call: NA; j_call: TRBJ2-5; cdr3_nt: TGTGCCAGCAGTTTCAGGGGTTTGGGAGAGACCCAGTACTTC; cdr3_aa: CASSFRGLGETQYF